This TCR beta chain was captured in a study of identical twins. TCRdb ran MiXCR on the 5' RACE reads and lists one entry per CDR3 protein. The sample includes about 1.7 million distinct CDR3 sequences, about 32% of them seen just once. This clonotype was counted only a few times. With 6 bases removed from V and 1 base from J, the gap between germline ends came to 12 bases. Germline CDR1 MNHEY, CDR2 SVGAGI. The CDR3 contains 14 residues. Sequencing was done on a sample of cord blood. The chain recombines TRBV6-5 with TRBJ1-2; TRBD1 might be the D (6 bases). The sequence derives from a newborn girl in good health. CDR3 sequence reads: CASSPRGHNYGYTF. As DNA, the CDR3 is TGTGCCAGCAGCCCACGGGGACATAACTATGGCTACACCTTC.